The clone carrying this TCR beta chain was detected many times. The CDR3 loop spans 13 amino acids. Germline trimming cut 3 bases from V and 3 bases from J; bases unmatched to any gene: 1. Germline CDR1 SGHRS, CDR2 YFSETQ. Data came from immunoSEQ multiplex PCR; TCRdb stores just in-frame clones and leaves some out. The sample shows 300,000 to 400,000 clones, roughly 89% of them seen only once. This sample is part of a study of blood T cell repertoires in COVID-19. The overall study: In each case, the material was cDNA or gDNA derived from T cells, B-cell-depleted T cells, or PBMCs.

This chain joins TRBV5-1 and TRBJ2-7, with TRBD1 matching 9 bases. Sample: peripheral blood. This TCR came from a young man with COVID-19, enrolled during active disease. CDR3 DNA sequence: TGCGCCAGCAGCTGGACAGGGGACTACGAGCAGTACTTC. It translates to CASSWTGDYEQYF.